These 19 T cell receptor beta chains share one sample of origin, sequenced in a study of blood T cell repertoires in COVID-19. Profiled with immunoSEQ multiplex PCR; TCRdb holds only in-frame clones, not every one. The sample gives under 350,000 clones, about nine tenths of which show up once; 2% to 2.5% is in the top ten. Material: peripheral blood. Receptors were obtained from a middle-aged man with acute or convalescent COVID-19.

V usage is TRBV20-1 and J usage is TRBJ1-1, with D perhaps matching TRBD1 (6 bases). Germline V gives CDR1 DFQATT, CDR2 SNEGSKA (reference sequence). This CDR3 has 10 residues. V was pared by 4 bases and J by 8 bases, with 8 bases between. In DNA, the CDR3 is TGCAGTGCTAAGGGGGAAGAAGCTTTCTTT. It specifies CSAKGEEAFF.

V gene TRBV4-2 combines with J gene TRBJ1-1; D is unclear. With 4 bases removed from V and 4 bases from J, the gap between germline ends came to 13 bases. The CDR3 runs 14 residues. The germline gives CDR1 LGHNA, CDR2 YNFKEQ. The CDR3 protein is CASSRFSASTEAFF. The CDR3 nucleotides read TGTGCCAGCAGCCGCTTCAGCGCCTCCACTGAAGCTTTCTTT.

V gene TRBV7-3 combines with J gene TRBJ2-5, with TRBD1 matching 7 bases. This CDR3 is built from 13 residues. V shed 4 bases, J shed 3 bases, and the junction held 2 bases outside the gene matches. Germline V lookup: CDR1 SGHTA, CDR2 FQGTGA. CDR3 coding DNA: TGTGCCAGCAGCTCCGGGACAGAAGAGACCCAGTACTTC. Its protein product is CASSSGTEETQYF.

This clone has just one count. V and J are TRBV18 and TRBJ1-5; 10 bases map to TRBD1. The J segment lost 4 bases and the V segment lost 3 bases, leaving 3 bases of the junction unmatched. This CDR3 is built from 15 residues. The germline gives CDR1 KGHSH, CDR2 LQKENI. Here the CDR3 reads CASSPVDRGNQPQHF. For the CDR3, the DNA is TGTGCCAGCTCACCGGTGGACAGGGGGAATCAGCCCCAGCATTTT. The full variable domain, completed using reference TRBV18 and TRBJ1-5, is NAGVMQNPRHLVRRRGQEARLRCSPMKGHSHVYWYRQLPEEGLKFMVYLQKENIIDESGMPKERFSAEFPKEGPSILRIQQVVRGDSAAYFCASSPVDRGNQPQHFGDGTRLSIL.

This rearrangement joins TRBV19 to TRBJ1-2; 12 bases fit TRBD1. The length of the CDR3 is 16 residues. Germline V CDR1 and CDR2: LNHDA, SQIVND (reference sequence). Losses at the gene ends were 9 bases for V and 4 bases for J; bases not matched to a gene: 12. The chain's CDR3 is CASNPGPGQGAYGYTF. The CDR3 DNA sequence: TGTGCCAGCAATCCCGGACCGGGACAGGGGGCCTATGGCTACACCTTC.

This clone was detected once. The chain is built from TRBV5-6 and TRBJ2-5; TRBD1 agrees at 8 bases. After removal of 7 bases from V and 0 bases from J, the junction contained 5 bases not matched to a gene. The CDR3 is 14 residues long. The germline V gene encodes CDR1 SGHDT and CDR2 YYEEEE. The CDR3 reads CASGKTGDQETQYF. Written as DNA, the CDR3 is TGTGCCAGCGGGAAGACAGGGGACCAAGAGACCCAGTACTTC.

The chain uses TRBV29-1 and TRBJ2-7, with D possibly matching TRBD2 (6 bases). With 4 bases removed from V and 0 bases from J, the gap between germline ends came to 13 bases. Germline V CDR1 and CDR2: SQVTM, ANQGSEA. The CDR3 extends over 14 amino acids. The CDR3 reads CSVAGGVSSYEQYF. CDR3 bases: TGCAGCGTTGCGGGCGGGGTTAGCTCCTACGAGCAGTACTTC.

The chain carries TRBV3-1 (or the pseudogene TRBV3-2) and TRBJ1-3; D gene uncertain. Germline values: CDR1 LGHDT, CDR2 YNNKEL (reference sequence). The CDR3 sequence is 15 residues long. Deletions cut 2 bases from V and 4 bases from J, with 12 bases between. CDR3 in amino acids: CASSQNRGPGNTIYF. As DNA, the CDR3 is TGTGCCAGCAGCCAAAATCGGGGTCCAGGAAACACCATATATTTT.

The chain has TRBV27 and TRBJ1-2; 10 bases match TRBD1. V shed 3 bases and J 6 bases; nucleotides not matched to a gene: 1. Germline V CDR1 and CDR2: MNHEY, SMNVEV (reference sequence). The CDR3 sequence is 13 residues long. In DNA, the CDR3 is TGTGCCAGCAGTTTCGGGACAGGGGATGGCTACACCTTC. This codes for CASSFGTGDGYTF.

J is TRBJ2-3 and V is TRBV5-1; TRBD2 agrees at 10 bases. The CDR3 is 14 amino acids. V lost 5 bases to trimming and J lost 2 bases; unmatched junction nucleotides: 2. Germline loops: CDR1 SGHRS, CDR2 YFSETQ. CDR3 loop: CASRLAGTTDTQYF. CDR3 nucleotide sequence: TGCGCCAGCAGACTAGCGGGGACCACAGATACGCAGTATTTT.

The chain employs TRBV5-4 and TRBJ2-1, with 8 bases matching TRBD2. This CDR3 spans 16 amino acids. The germline V gene has CDR1 SGHNT and CDR2 YYREEE (reference sequence). Unmatched junction bases numbered 11, after V lost 2 bases and J lost 7 bases. CDR3 nucleotide sequence: TGTGCCAGCAGCTTTGCGGGGGGACTCCGGGGGAATGAGCAGTTCTTC. As protein: CASSFAGGLRGNEQFF.

The chain uses TRBV5-4 and TRBJ2-2, with D tentatively TRBD1 (7 bases). The CDR3 runs to 16 residues. The germline V and J ends were trimmed by 0 bases and 10 bases, with 19 bases remaining between them. CDR1 and CDR2 (germline): SGHNT, YYREEE (reference sequence). CDR3 region: CASSLGRGRGNVELFF. CDR3 bases: TGTGCCAGCAGCTTGGGGAGGGGGCGCGGAAATGTGGAGCTGTTTTTT.

The rearrangement joins TRBV27 to TRBJ1-5; D unclear. This CDR3 has 17 residues. Trimming stripped 1 base from V and 3 bases from J, with 16 bases between. Germline CDR1 reads MNHEY; CDR2 reads SMNVEV (reference sequence). The CDR3 DNA reads TGTGCCAGCAGTTTATGGGCAGGCGGGCAGTCCAATCAGCCCCAGCATTTT. The encoded protein is CASSLWAGGQSNQPQHF.

This clone was detected only once. The chain uses TRBV7-9 and TRBJ1-1; the D gene is possibly TRBD1 (5 bases). Trimming removed 6 bases at V and 3 bases at J, with 11 bases between. This CDR3 has 13 amino acids. CDR1 is SEHNR, CDR2 FQNEAQ, per germline (reference sequence). Here the CDR3 reads CASSQGLDTEAFF. The CDR3 DNA sequence: TGTGCCAGCAGTCAGGGTTTGGACACTGAAGCTTTCTTT.

On this clone: One junction end disagrees with the germline gene, perhaps due to a read error. The chain links TRBV7-7 to TRBJ2-3, with 11 bases matching TRBD2. This CDR3 has 15 amino acids. Germline loops: CDR1 SSHAT, CDR2 FNYEAQ (reference sequence). The CDR3 bases are TGTGCTAGCAGCACGACTAGCGGGGACACAGATACGCAGTATTTT. It encodes CASSTTSGDTDTQYF.

The J gene is TRBJ2-7, the V gene TRBV29-1; 8 nucleotides match TRBD1. CDR3 length: 12 residues. V lost 4 bases, J lost 7 bases, and 6 bases stayed unmatched. Germline assignment: CDR1 SQVTM and CDR2 ANQGSEA. The CDR3 sequence: CSVAQGAGEQYF. The CDR3 DNA reads TGCAGCGTTGCGCAGGGGGCAGGGGAGCAGTACTTC.

V and J are TRBV3-1 (or the pseudogene TRBV3-2) and TRBJ2-5; 10 bases map to TRBD1. CDR3 length: 16 residues. CDR1 is LGHDT, CDR2 YNNKEL, per germline (reference sequence). The ends lost 3 bases at V and 5 bases at J; junction bases unmatched: 9. CDR3 amino acids: CASSHPGTGVVETQYF. The CDR3 coding sequence is TGTGCCAGCAGCCACCCCGGGACAGGGGTCGTTGAGACCCAGTACTTC.

V is TRBV12-5 and J is TRBJ2-1, with 8 bases aligning to TRBD2. The junction had 10 bases not matched to a gene; V was cut back by 0 bases and J by 0 bases. This CDR3 has 19 residues. CDR1 LGHNT and CDR2 FRNRAP come from the germline V gene. The CDR3 sequence: CASGLVTGTGGSSYNEQFF. In nucleotides, the CDR3 is TGTGCTAGTGGTTTGGTAACCGGGACGGGGGGGAGCTCCTACAATGAGCAGTTCTTC.

The V call is TRBV18, the J call TRBJ1-1; D is unclear. The V end was cut by 3 bases, the J end by 0 bases, with 11 bases between. This CDR3 is 15 amino acids long. In germline, CDR1 is KGHSH, CDR2 LQKENI. As DNA, the CDR3 is TGTGCCAGCTCACCCCGAGCGGAATTGAACACTGAAGCTTTCTTT. As protein: CASSPRAELNTEAFF.